What follows are 9 T cell receptor beta chains derived from one specimen sequenced in a study of CXCR3-negative and CXCR3-positive naive CD8 T cells (dated by TCRdb to 2018 to 2020). What the study reported, not specific to this receptor: TRB CDR3s from CXCR3-positive naive cells showed higher hydrophobicity (lower Kidera factor 4), lower energy, and higher strength and volume indices than CXCR3-negative naive cells.

The listed sequencing device is NextSeq 550. The Human TCR Profiling Kit (MiLaboratory) was used to make UMI-labeled 5' RACE TRB cDNA libraries. Following TCRdb reprocessing, every CDR3 protein sequence forms one entry, and DNA is not provided. This specimen's table enumerates 65,000 to 90,000 distinct CDR3 sequences. About 0.62% of the sample comes from the top ten. Their specific antigens are unknown. Sequencing was carried out using naive CXCR3+ CD8+ T cells from blood. According to the study, the label for this sample's cell subset or site signals: CD45RO-CCR7+CD27+CD95- naive CD8+ T cells expressing CXCR3 (TNR3+). All receptors come from a human donor in good health. Some clones in this sample may be carry-over from other donors' samples.

This chain connects TRBV9 to TRBJ2-3; as DNA is missing, the TRBD1 call by TCRdb cannot be tested. Germline CDR1 is SGDLS and CDR2 is YYNGEE. This CDR3 region has 13 residues. The CDR3 region is CASSDGGADTQYF.

The chain links TRBV13 to TRBJ1-5; TCRdb indicates TRBD1, and absent DNA this call remains unverified. CDR1 PRHDT and CDR2 FYEKMQ come from the germline V gene (reference sequence). The CDR3 contains 14 residues. This CDR3 is CASSPSGANQPQHF.

J is TRBJ2-1 and V is TRBV2; TCRdb lists TRBD2, though no DNA is available to test this call. Germline V gene lookup returns CDR1 SNHLY and CDR2 FYNNEI. The CDR3 has 12 residues. CDR3 sequence: CASITGTSEQFF.

The gene calls are TRBV29-1 and TRBJ2-2; without DNA, the TCRdb call of TRBD1 cannot be checked. Germline loops: CDR1 SQVTM, CDR2 ANQGSEA. The CDR3 has 15 amino acids. The chain's CDR3 is CSVRGGGKNTGELFF.

This chain's CDR3 is CASGEIWRTNEKLFF. The rearrangement links TRBV6-2 or TRBV6-3 to TRBJ1-4. The CDR3 spans 15 residues. Germline V gives CDR1 MNHEY, CDR2 SVGEGT.

The V call is TRBV7-9, the J call TRBJ1-1; TCRdb outputs TRBD1, but without DNA this stays unchecked. The CDR3 is 13 residues long. Germline V gives CDR1 SEHNR, CDR2 FQNEAQ (reference sequence). The CDR3 spells CASTLTVNTEAFF.

The chain uses TRBV29-1 and TRBJ1-1; TCRdb's D call of TRBD1 is untestable without DNA. The CDR3 is 13 residues long. Germline-derived CDR1 and CDR2 are SQVTM and ANQGSEA. The CDR3 is CSARTGAATEAFF.

V and J are TRBV2 and TRBJ1-1; the D gene TCRdb calls, TRBD1, cannot be checked with no DNA. Per germline, CDR1 SNHLY and CDR2 FYNNEI. The CDR3 contains 14 residues. The CDR3: CATAPGSKNSEAFF.

This chain joins TRBV5-1 and TRBJ1-1; with no DNA, the TCRdb D assignment of TRBD1 cannot be verified. Germline loops: CDR1 SGHRS, CDR2 YFSETQ. The CDR3 loop spans 14 amino acids. The CDR3 is CASSPYGGNTEAFF.